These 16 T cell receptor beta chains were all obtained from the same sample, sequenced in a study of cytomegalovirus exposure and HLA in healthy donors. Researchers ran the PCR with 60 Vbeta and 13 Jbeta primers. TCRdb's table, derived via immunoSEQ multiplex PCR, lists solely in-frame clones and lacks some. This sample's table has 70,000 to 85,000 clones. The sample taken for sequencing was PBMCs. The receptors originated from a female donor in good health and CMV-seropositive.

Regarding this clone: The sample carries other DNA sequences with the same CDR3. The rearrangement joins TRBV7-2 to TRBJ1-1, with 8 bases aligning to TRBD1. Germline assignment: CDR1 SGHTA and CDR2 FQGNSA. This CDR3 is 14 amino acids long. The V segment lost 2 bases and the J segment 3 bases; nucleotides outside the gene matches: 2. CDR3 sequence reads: CASSLQGADTEAFF. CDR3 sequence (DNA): TGTGCCAGCAGCTTACAGGGGGCAGACACTGAAGCTTTCTTT.

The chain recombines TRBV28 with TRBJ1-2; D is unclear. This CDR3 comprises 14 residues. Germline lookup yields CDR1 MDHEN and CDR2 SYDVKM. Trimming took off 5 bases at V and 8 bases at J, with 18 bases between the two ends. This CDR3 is CASSPTPPGRGYTF. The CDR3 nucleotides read TGTGCCAGCAGTCCAACGCCCCCCGGCAGGGGCTACACCTTC.

Here the CDR3 DNA reads TGTGCCAGTAGGCCCTTAGGAGGGTCGGGCACAGATACGCAGTATTTT. Protein product: CASRPLGGSGTDTQYF. The V gene is TRBV19, the J gene TRBJ2-3; weak D call: TRBD2 (6 bases). V was shortened by 6 bases and J by 1 base, with 17 bases between the two germline ends. The CDR3 sequence is 16 residues long. Germline V gives CDR1 LNHDA, CDR2 SQIVND (reference sequence).

The CDR3 DNA reads TGTGCCAGCAGCTTTAGTGTCTCTGGGGCCAACGTCCTGACTTTC. Encoded protein: CASSFSVSGANVLTF. V gene TRBV7-8 combines with J gene TRBJ2-6; D ambiguous. There are 15 residues in the CDR3. V lost 3 bases and J lost 0, with 6 bases in between. Germline CDR1 reads SGHVS; CDR2 reads FQNEAQ.

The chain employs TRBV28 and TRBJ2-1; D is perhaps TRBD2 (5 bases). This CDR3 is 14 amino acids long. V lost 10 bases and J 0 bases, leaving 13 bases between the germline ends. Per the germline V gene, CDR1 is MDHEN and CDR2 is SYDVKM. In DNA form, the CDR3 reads TGTGCCACCTCAAGAAGCGGCTCCTACAATGAGCAGTTCTTC. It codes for CATSRSGSYNEQFF.

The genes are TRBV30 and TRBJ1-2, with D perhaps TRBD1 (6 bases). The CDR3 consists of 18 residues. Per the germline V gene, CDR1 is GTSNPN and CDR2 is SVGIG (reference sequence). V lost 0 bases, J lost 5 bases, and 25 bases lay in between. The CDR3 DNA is TGTGCCTGGAGTGTACGGGAGGGTTTGGGGGGCGCCCCTTATGGCTACACCTTC. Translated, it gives CAWSVREGLGGAPYGYTF. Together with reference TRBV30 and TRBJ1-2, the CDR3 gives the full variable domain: SQTIHQWPATLVQPVGSPLSLECTVEGTSNPNLYWYRQAAGRGLQLLFYSVGIGQISSEVPQNLSASRPQDRQFILSSKKLLLSDSGFYLCAWSVREGLGGAPYGYTFGSGTRLTVV.

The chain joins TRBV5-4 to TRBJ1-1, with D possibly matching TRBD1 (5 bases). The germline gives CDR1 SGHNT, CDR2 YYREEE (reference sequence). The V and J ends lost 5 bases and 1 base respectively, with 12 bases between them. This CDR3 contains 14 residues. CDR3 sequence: CASSKGLTNTEAFF. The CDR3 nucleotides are TGTGCCAGCAGTAAGGGGTTAACGAACACTGAAGCTTTCTTT.

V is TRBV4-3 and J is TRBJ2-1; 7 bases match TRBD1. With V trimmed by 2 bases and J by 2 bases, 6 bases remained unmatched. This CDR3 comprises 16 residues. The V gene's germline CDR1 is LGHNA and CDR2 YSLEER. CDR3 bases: TGCGCCAGCAGCCAACAAGACAGGGATCCCTACAATGAGCAGTTCTTC. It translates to CASSQQDRDPYNEQFF.

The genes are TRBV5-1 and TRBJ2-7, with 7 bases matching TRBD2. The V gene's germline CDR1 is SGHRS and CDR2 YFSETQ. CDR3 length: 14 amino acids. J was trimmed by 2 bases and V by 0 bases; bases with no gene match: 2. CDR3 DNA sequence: TGCGCCAGCAGCTTGGTTGGGGGGGCCTACGAGCAGTACTTC. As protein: CASSLVGGAYEQYF.

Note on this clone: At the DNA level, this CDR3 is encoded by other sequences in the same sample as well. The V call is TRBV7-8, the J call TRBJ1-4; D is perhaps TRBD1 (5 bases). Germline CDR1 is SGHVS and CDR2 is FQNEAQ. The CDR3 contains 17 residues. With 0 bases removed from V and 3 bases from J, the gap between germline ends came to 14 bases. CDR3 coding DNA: TGTGCCAGCAGCTTAGCGGGCAGGGTGGTTGCTAATGAAAAACTGTTTTTT. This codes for CASSLAGRVVANEKLFF.

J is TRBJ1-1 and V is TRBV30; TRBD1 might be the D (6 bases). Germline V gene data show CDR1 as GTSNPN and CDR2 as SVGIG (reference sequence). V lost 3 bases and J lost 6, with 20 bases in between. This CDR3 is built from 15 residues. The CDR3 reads CAWRLRAAGAAEAFF. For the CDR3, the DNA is TGTGCCTGGAGGTTAAGGGCGGCGGGGGCGGCTGAAGCTTTCTTT.

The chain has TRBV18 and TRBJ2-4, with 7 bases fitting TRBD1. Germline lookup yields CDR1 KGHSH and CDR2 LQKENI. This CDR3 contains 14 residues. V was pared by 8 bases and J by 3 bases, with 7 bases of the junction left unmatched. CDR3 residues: CASRQGMDKNIQYF. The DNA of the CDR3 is TGTGCCAGCCGACAGGGAATGGACAAAAACATTCAGTACTTC.

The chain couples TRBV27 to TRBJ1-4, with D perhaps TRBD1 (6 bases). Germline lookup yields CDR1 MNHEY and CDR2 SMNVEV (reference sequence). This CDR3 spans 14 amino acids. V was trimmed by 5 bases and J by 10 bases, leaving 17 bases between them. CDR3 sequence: CASSQYRDQGKLFF. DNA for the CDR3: TGTGCCAGCAGTCAATACAGGGATCAGGGAAAACTGTTTTTT.

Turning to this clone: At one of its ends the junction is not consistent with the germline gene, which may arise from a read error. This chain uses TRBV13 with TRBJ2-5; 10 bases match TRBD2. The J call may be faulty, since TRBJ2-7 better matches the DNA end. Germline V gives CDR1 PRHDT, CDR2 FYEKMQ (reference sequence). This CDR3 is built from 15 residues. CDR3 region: CASSLGAGGSSEQYF. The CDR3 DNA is TGTGCCAGCAGCTTAGGAGCGGGGGGGTCCTCCGAGCAGTACTTC.

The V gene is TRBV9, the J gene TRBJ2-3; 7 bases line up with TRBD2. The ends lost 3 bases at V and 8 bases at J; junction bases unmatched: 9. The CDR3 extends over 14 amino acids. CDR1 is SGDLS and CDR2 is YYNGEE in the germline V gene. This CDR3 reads CASSEMWTRSTQYF. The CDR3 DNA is TGTGCCAGCAGCGAAATGTGGACTAGGAGTACGCAGTATTTT.

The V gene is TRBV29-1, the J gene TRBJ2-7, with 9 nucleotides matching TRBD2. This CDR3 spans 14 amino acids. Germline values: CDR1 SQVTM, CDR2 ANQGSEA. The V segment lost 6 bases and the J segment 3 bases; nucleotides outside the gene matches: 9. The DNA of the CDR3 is TGCAGCGTCCGCTTCGTAGCGGGAGTCTACGAGCAGTACTTC. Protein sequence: CSVRFVAGVYEQYF.